These 5 T cell receptor beta chains were sequenced from one sample in a study of spatial heterogeneity in lung cancer. Described time point: sample taken at primary tumor resection. The study sequenced unsorted whole RNA from tumor, nontumor lung or frozen PBMC. TCRdb ran MiXCR on the 5' RACE reads and lists one entry per CDR3 protein. In the table there are tens of thousands of distinct CDR3 sequences, approximately 7% of which are singletons. The source was PBMCs, collected at surgery. These receptors originate from a female donor with early-stage non-small cell lung cancer.

This clonotype came up many times. The rearrangement uses TRBV7-9 and TRBJ2-4; D remains ambiguous. There are 15 residues in the CDR3. Germline V CDR1 and CDR2: SEHNR, FQNEAQ (reference sequence). Trimming cost V 5 bases and J 0 bases, with 11 bases left between them. CDR3 nucleotide sequence: TGTGCCAGCAGCCCGATAAGACTAGCCAAAAACATTCAGTACTTC. It specifies CASSPIRLAKNIQYF.

This clonotype was picked up many times. The J gene is TRBJ1-4, the V gene TRBV18; D ambiguous. Germline-derived CDR1 and CDR2 are KGHSH and LQKENI. This CDR3 has 13 amino acids. The V gene lost 3 bases and the J gene lost 7 bases, with 9 bases spanning the gap. CDR3 amino acids: CASSPTVVEKLFF. The CDR3 DNA follows: TGTGCCAGCTCACCTACCGTCGTTGAAAAACTGTTTTTT. The whole variable domain, filled in from reference TRBV18 and TRBJ1-4, reads NAGVMQNPRHLVRRRGQEARLRCSPMKGHSHVYWYRQLPEEGLKFMVYLQKENIIDESGMPKERFSAEFPKEGPSILRIQQVVRGDSAAYFCASSPTVVEKLFFGSGTQLSVL.

There are a few counts of this clonotype. In DNA form, the CDR3 reads TGTGCCAGCAGCCGTGGACAGGGGAGGGGGAACACTGAAGCTTTCTTT. Translated: CASSRGQGRGNTEAFF. V gene TRBV3-1 combines with J gene TRBJ1-1; 9 nucleotides line up with TRBD1. Per the germline V gene, CDR1 is LGHDT and CDR2 is YNNKEL (reference sequence). J gave up 1 base and V 4 bases, and 7 bases lay outside the gene matches. This CDR3 spans 16 amino acids. Based on the CDR3 plus reference TRBV3-1 and TRBJ1-1, the full variable domain is DTAVSQTPKYLVTQMGNDKSIKCEQNLGHDTMYWYKQDSKKFLKIMFSYNNKELIINETVPNRFSPKSPDKAHLNLHINSLELGDSAVYFCASSRGQGRGNTEAFFGQGTRLTVV.

This clonotype occurred a few times. The chain carries TRBV5-1 and TRBJ2-1; a possible D gene is TRBD2 (6 bases). The CDR3 spans 15 residues. V was clipped by 6 bases and J by 6 bases, with 19 bases between them. Germline CDR1 and CDR2: SGHRS and YFSETQ. The CDR3 protein is CASILGGATFNEQFF. For the CDR3, the DNA is TGCGCCAGCATACTGGGGGGAGCTACCTTCAATGAGCAGTTCTTC.

This clonotype was found many times. The J gene is TRBJ2-2, the V gene TRBV29-1, with D maybe TRBD1 (6 bases). The germline V gene encodes CDR1 SQVTM and CDR2 ANQGSEA. V dropped 7 bases and J dropped 2 bases, with 11 bases sitting between them. This CDR3 region has 13 residues. The CDR3 here is CSGGQTNTGELFF. The CDR3 DNA follows: TGCAGCGGCGGACAGACCAACACCGGGGAGCTGTTTTTT.